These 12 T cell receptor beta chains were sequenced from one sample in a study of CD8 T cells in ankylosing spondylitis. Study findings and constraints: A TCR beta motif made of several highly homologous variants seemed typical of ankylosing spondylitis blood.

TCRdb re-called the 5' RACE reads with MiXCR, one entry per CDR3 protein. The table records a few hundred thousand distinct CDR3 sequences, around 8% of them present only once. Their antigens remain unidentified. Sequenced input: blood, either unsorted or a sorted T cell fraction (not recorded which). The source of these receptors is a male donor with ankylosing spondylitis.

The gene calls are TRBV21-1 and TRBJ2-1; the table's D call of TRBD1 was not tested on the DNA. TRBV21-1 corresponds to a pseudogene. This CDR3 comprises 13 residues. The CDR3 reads CASIRDGRNEQFF. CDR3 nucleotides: TGTGCCAGCATCCGGGACGGGCGGAATGAGCAGTTCTTC.

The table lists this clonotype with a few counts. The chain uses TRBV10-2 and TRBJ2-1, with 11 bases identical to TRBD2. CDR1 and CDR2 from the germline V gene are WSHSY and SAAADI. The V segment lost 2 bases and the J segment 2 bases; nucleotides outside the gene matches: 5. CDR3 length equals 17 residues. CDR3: CASSETSGSLPYNEQFF. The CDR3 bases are TGCGCCAGCAGTGAGACTAGCGGGAGTCTCCCCTACAATGAGCAGTTCTTC.

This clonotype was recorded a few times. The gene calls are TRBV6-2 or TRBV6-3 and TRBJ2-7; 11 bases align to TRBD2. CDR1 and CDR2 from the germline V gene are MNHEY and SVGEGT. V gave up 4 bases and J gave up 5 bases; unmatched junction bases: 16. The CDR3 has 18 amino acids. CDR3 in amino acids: CASSSGLAGPGGDDEQYF. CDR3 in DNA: TGTGCCAGCAGTTCCGGACTAGCGGGTCCTGGGGGCGATGACGAGCAGTACTTC.

CDR3: CASSPGLGPYNEQFF. As DNA, the CDR3 is TGTGCCAGCAGCCCAGGGTTAGGCCCCTACAATGAGCAGTTCTTC. The chain recombines TRBV7-9 with TRBJ2-1, with TRBD1 as a possible D gene (5 bases). Trimming pared 5 bases from V and 2 bases from J, leaving 13 bases between. The V gene's germline CDR1 is SEHNR and CDR2 FQNEAQ (reference sequence). The CDR3 loop spans 15 amino acids.

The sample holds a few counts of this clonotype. CDR3 in DNA: TGTGCCAGCAGCGTAGCGGGACTCAGCTCTACAAATGAGCAGTTCTTC. Translated: CASSVAGLSSTNEQFF. The chain couples TRBV9 to TRBJ2-1, with D possibly TRBD2 on 6 matching bases. Trimming removed 0 bases at V and 7 bases at J, with 17 bases between. CDR1 SGDLS and CDR2 YYNGEE come from the germline V gene. The CDR3 loop spans 16 amino acids. The full variable domain, completed using reference TRBV9 and TRBJ2-1, is DSGVTQTPKHLITATGQRVTLRCSPRSGDLSVYWYQQSLDQGLQFLIQYYNGEERAKGNILERFSAQQFPDLHSELNLSSLELGDSALYFCASSVAGLSSTNEQFFGPGTRLTVL.

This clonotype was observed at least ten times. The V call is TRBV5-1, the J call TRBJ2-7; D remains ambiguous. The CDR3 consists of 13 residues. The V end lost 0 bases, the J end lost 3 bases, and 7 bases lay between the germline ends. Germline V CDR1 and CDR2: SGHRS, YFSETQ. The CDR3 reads CASSLETVYEQYF. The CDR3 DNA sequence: TGCGCCAGCAGCTTGGAAACGGTCTACGAGCAGTACTTC.

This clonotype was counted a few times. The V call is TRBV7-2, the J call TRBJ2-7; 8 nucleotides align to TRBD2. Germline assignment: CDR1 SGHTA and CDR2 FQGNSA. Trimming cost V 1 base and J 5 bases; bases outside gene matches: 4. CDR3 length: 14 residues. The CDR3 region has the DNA TGTGCCAGCAGCTTAGGCGGGAGGATGGACGAGCAGTACTTC. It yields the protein CASSLGGRMDEQYF.

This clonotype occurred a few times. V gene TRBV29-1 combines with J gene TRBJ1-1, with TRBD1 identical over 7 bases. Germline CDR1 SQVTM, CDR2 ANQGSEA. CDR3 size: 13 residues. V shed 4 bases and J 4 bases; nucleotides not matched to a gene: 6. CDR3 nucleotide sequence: TGCAGCGTTGCAGTAGCAGGGGGCACTGAAGCTTTCTTT. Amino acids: CSVAVAGGTEAFF.

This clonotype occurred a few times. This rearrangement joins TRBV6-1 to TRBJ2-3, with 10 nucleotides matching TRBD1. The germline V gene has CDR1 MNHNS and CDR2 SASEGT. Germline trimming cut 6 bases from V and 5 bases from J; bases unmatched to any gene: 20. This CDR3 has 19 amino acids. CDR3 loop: CASRRLTPRGTGERDTQYF. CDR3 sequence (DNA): TGTGCCAGCAGGCGTCTTACCCCGCGCGGGACAGGGGAGAGAGATACGCAGTATTTT.

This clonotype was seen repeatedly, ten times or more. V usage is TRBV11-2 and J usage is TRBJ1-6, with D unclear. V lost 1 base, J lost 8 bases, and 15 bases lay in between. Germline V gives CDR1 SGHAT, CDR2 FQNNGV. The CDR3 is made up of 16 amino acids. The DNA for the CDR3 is TGTGCCAGCAGCTTAGCCCCTGGGGTGCGGTATTCACCCCTCCACTTT. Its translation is CASSLAPGVRYSPLHF.

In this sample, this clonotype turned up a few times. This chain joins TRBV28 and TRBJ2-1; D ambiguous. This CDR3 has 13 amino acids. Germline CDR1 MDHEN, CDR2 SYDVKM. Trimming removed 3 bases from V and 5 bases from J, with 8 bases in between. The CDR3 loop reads CASSLGSDNEQFF. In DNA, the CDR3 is TGTGCCAGCAGTTTGGGAAGTGACAATGAGCAGTTCTTC.

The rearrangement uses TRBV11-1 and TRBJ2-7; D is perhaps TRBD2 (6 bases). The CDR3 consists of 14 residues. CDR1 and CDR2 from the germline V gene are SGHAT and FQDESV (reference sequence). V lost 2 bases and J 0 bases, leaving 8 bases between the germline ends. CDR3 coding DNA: TGTGCCAGCAGCTTACTAGCGACCTCCTACGAGCAGTACTTC. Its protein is CASSLLATSYEQYF.